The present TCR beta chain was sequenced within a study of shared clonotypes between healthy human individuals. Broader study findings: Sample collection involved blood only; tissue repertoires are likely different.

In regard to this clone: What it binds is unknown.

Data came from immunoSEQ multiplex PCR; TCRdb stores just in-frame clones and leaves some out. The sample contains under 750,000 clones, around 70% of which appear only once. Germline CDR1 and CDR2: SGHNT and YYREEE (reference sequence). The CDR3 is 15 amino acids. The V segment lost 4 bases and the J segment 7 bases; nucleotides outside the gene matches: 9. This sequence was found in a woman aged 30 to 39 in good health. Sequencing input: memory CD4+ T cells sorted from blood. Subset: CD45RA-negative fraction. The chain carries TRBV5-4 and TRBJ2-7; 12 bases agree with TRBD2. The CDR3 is CASSQERTSGIEQYF. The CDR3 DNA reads TGTGCCAGCAGCCAAGAACGGACTAGCGGGATAGAGCAGTACTTC.